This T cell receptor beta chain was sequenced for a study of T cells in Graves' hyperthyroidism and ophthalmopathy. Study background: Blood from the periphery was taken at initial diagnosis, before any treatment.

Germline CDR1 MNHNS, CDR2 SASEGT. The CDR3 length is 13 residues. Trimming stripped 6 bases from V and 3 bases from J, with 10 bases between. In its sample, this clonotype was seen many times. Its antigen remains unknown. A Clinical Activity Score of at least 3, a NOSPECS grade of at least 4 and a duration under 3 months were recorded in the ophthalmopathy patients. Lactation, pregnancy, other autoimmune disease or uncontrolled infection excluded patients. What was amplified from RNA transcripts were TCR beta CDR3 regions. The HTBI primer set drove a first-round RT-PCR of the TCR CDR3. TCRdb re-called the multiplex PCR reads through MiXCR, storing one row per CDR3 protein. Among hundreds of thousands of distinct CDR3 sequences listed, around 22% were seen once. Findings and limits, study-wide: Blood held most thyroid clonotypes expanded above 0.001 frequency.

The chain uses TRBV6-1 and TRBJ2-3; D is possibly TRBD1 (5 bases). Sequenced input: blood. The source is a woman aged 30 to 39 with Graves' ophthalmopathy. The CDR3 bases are TGTGCCAGCAGGGGCAGGGAAACAGATACGCAGTATTTT. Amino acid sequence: CASRGRETDTQYF.